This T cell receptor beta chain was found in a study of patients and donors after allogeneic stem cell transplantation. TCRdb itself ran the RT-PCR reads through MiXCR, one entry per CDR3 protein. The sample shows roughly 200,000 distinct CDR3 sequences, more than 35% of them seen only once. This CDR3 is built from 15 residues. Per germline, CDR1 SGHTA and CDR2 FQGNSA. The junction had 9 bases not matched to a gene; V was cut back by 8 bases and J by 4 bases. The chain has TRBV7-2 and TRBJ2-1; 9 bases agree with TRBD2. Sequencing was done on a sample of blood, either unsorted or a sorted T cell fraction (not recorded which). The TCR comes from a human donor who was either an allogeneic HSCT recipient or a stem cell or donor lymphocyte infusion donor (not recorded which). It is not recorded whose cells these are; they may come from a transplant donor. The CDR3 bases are TGTGCCAGCGGACTTATAGCGGGGGTATACAATGAGCAGTTCTTC. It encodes CASGLIAGVYNEQFF.